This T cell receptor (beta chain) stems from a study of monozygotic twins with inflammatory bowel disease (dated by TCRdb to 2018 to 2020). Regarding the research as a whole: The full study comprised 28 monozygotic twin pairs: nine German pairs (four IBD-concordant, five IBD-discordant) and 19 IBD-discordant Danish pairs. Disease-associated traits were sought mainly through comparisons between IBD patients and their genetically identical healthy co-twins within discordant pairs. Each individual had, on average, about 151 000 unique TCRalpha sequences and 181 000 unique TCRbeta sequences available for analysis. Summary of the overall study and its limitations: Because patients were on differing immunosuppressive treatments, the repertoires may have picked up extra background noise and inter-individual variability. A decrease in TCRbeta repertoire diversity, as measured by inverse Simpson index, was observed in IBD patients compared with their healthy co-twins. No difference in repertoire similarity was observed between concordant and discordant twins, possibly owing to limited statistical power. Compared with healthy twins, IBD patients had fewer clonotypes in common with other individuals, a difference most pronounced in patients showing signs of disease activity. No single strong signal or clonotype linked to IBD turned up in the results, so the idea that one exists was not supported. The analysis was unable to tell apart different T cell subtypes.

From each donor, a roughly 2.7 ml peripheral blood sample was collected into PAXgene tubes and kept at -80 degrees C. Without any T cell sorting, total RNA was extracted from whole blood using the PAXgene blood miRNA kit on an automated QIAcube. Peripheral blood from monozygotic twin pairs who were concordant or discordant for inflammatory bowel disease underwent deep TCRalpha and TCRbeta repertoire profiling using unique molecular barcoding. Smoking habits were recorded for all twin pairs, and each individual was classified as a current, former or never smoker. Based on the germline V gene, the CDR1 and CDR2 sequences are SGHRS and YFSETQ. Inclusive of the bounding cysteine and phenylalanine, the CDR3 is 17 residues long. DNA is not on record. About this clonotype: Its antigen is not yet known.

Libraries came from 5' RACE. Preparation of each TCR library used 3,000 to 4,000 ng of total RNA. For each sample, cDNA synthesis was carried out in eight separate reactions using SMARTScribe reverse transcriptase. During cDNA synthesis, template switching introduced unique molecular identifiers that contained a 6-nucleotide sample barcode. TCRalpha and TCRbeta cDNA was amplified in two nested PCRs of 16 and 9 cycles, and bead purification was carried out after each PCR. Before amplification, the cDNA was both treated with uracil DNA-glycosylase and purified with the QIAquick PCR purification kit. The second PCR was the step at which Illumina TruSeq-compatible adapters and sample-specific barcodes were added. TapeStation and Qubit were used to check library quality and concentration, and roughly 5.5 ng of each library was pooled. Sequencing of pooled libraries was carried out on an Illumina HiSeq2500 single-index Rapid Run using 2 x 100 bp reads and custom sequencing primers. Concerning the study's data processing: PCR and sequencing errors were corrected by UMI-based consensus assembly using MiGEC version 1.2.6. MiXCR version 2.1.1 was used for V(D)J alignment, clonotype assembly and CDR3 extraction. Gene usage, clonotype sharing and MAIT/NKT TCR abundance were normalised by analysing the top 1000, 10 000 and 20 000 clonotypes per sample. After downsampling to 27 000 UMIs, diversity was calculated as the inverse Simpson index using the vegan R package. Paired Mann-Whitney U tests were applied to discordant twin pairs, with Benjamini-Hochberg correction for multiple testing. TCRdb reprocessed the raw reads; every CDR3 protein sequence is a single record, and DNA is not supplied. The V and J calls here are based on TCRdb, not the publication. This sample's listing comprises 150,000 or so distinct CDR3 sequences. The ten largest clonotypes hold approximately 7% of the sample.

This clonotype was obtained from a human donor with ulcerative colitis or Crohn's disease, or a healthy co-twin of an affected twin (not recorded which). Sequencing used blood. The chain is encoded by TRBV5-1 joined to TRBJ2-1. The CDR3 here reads CASSLRSGGGSYNEQFF.